The 12 T cell receptor beta chains below all came from one sample that was sequenced in a study of T cells in narcolepsy. Clones were read by immunoSEQ multiplex PCR, and TCRdb kept only the in-frame ones, dropping some. This repertoire shows tens of thousands of clones, 79% found once; its top ten account for 3% to 4%. Sequences were obtained from memory (CD45RA-) CD4+ T cells from blood. All receptors come from a human donor in good health.

The gene calls are TRBV30 and TRBJ1-6; tentatively, D is TRBD1 (5 bases). Trimming pared 4 bases from V and 9 bases from J, leaving 13 bases between. Germline values: CDR1 GTSNPN, CDR2 SVGIG (reference sequence). This CDR3 has 13 residues. The CDR3 sequence: CAWTGTSGSPLHF. CDR3 coding DNA: TGTGCCTGGACCGGGACCAGCGGTTCACCCCTCCACTTT.

J is TRBJ2-5 and V is TRBV11-1; D possibly corresponds to TRBD2 (5 bases). The CDR3 loop spans 14 amino acids. The germline V gene has CDR1 SGHAT and CDR2 FQDESV (reference sequence). Between the trimmed V and J ends, which lost 6 bases and 5 bases, there was a span of 16 bases. DNA of the CDR3: TGTGCCAGCAGTCGCGGCCTCCGCGGGGAGACCCAGTACTTC. Translating gives CASSRGLRGETQYF.

The chain joins TRBV25-1 to TRBJ2-7; D is unclear. The CDR3 sequence is 11 residues long. V lost 5 bases and J lost 3, with 5 bases in between. Germline V gene lookup returns CDR1 MGHDK and CDR2 SYGVNS. CDR3 nucleotides: TGTGCCAGCAGTAGGATCTACGAGCAGTACTTC. Its translation is CASSRIYEQYF.

V gene TRBV28 combines with J gene TRBJ1-2; D is ambiguous. The V end lost 2 bases, the J end lost 8 bases, and 6 bases lay between the germline ends. Per the germline V gene, CDR1 is MDHEN and CDR2 is SYDVKM. The CDR3 sequence is 11 residues long. The CDR3 bases are TGTGCCAGCAGTTTAGGGTTCGGCTACACCTTC. Translated, it gives CASSLGFGYTF.

The V gene is TRBV25-1, the J gene TRBJ1-1; weak D call: TRBD1 (6 bases). Trimming cost V 6 bases and J 4 bases, with 15 bases left between them. Germline V gene data show CDR1 as MGHDK and CDR2 as SYGVNS. The CDR3 extends over 14 amino acids. The CDR3 here is CASSNTGYGTEAFF. In DNA form, the CDR3 reads TGTGCCAGCAGCAATACAGGGTATGGCACTGAAGCTTTCTTT.

This chain joins TRBV11-3 and TRBJ2-1, with a weak D call TRBD2 (6 bases). The ends were cut back, 1 base at V and 8 bases at J, with 21 bases in the middle. The germline CDR1 and CDR2 sequences are SGHNT and YENEEA. The CDR3 is 17 residues long. The CDR3 reads CASSLGAPTSSGHEQFF. The CDR3 DNA reads as TGTGCCAGCAGCTTAGGGGCGCCAACCTCAAGCGGGCATGAGCAGTTCTTC.

The gene calls are TRBV6-1 and TRBJ2-1, with 7 bases that match TRBD2. This CDR3 spans 15 amino acids. Germline trimming cut 1 base from V and 6 bases from J; bases unmatched to any gene: 6. Germline CDR1 and CDR2: MNHNS and SASEGT. CDR3 coding DNA: TGTGCCAGCAGTGAAGGTAGCGGGCCCGTCAATGAGCAGTTCTTC. It codes for CASSEGSGPVNEQFF.

The chain couples TRBV10-2 to TRBJ2-3; 7 nucleotides match TRBD2. The CDR3 has 16 residues. Looked up from germline, CDR1 is WSHSY and CDR2 is SAAADI. The trim removed 0 bases at V and 4 bases at J, leaving 7 bases unmatched. The CDR3 nucleotides are TGCGCCAGCAGTGAGTCAGGTTCGGGAGGCGCAGATACGCAGTATTTT. It codes for CASSESGSGGADTQYF.

The CDR3, as DNA: TGTGCCAGCAGCGACCACAGGGGGCGGAAAGATGAGCAGTTCTTC. This gives the protein CASSDHRGRKDEQFF. The J gene is TRBJ2-1, the V gene TRBV7-3; 9 positions agree with TRBD1. The V and J ends lost 5 bases and 8 bases, in that order; junction bases with no gene match: 10. The length of the CDR3 is 15 residues. Looked up from germline, CDR1 is SGHTA and CDR2 is FQGTGA.

The chain employs TRBV7-3 and TRBJ2-6; no reliable D call. The CDR3 has 15 residues. The germline V gene has CDR1 SGHTA and CDR2 FQGTGA. Trimming removed 5 bases at V and 2 bases at J, with 10 bases between. The DNA for the CDR3 is TGTGCCAGCAGCCTCGGCTCGGCTGGGGCCAACGTCCTGACTTTC. It translates to CASSLGSAGANVLTF.

With regard to this clone: The junction and the germline gene differ at one end; a read error may be behind it. This same CDR3 is encoded by further DNA sequences in the sample. V is TRBV18 and J is TRBJ2-3; the match to TRBD2 covers 7 bases. The CDR3 runs 17 residues. Per germline, CDR1 KGHSH and CDR2 LQKENI. CDR3 in amino acids: CASSPSLAETITDTQYF. CDR3 nucleotides: TGCGCCAGCTCACCCAGTCTAGCGGAAACCATCACAGATACGCAGTATTTT.

This clone was detected only once. The genes are TRBV7-8 and TRBJ1-2, with D uncertain. V lost 1 base and J 0 bases, leaving 6 bases between the germline ends. Germline CDR1 reads SGHVS; CDR2 reads FQNEAQ. The CDR3 has 14 amino acids. CDR3 loop: CASSLGAANYGYTF. CDR3 nucleotides: TGTGCCAGCAGCTTAGGGGCGGCTAACTATGGCTACACCTTC.